This is a list of T cell receptor beta chains from one sample in a study of T cells in Graves' hyperthyroidism and ophthalmopathy. TCRdb independently ran MiXCR on the multiplex PCR reads; one entry per CDR3 protein. The table has fewer than 200,000 distinct CDR3 sequences, over 15% seen once. The sequenced sample was blood. The receptors were sampled from a woman aged 45-65 years with Graves' hyperthyroidism. Both conserved end residues are part of each CDR3. A D gene is named only where the DNA matches it firmly. Clone size appears in some rows only: once, few, many, or a class for an expanded clone.

d_call: NA
clone_size: few
v_call: TRBV7-2
j_call: TRBJ1-2
cdr3_nt: TGTGCCAGCAGCTTAGATCTCCGGCAGAACTATGGCTACACCTTC
cdr3_aa: CASSLDLRQNYGYTF

d_call: NA
clone_size: many
v_call: TRBV10-3
j_call: TRBJ1-6
cdr3_nt: TGTGCCATCAGTGCCCAGGGGTATAGTTCACCCCTCCACTTT
cdr3_aa: CAISAQGYSSPLHF

d_call: NA
clone_size: NA
v_call: TRBV27
j_call: TRBJ1-6
cdr3_nt: TGTGCCAGCAAATACGACAGGAATTCACCCCTCCACTTT
cdr3_aa: CASKYDRNSPLHF

d_call: NA
clone_size: many
v_call: TRBV28
j_call: TRBJ1-1
cdr3_nt: TGTGCCAGCATTCTGGGGGGAGGAACTGAAGCTTTCTTT
cdr3_aa: CASILGGGTEAFF

d_call: NA
clone_size: many
v_call: TRBV7-9
j_call: TRBJ2-1
cdr3_nt: TGTGCCAGCAGCTTATACAGGAGCAATGAGCAGTTCTTC
cdr3_aa: CASSLYRSNEQFF

d_call: NA
clone_size: many
v_call: TRBV5-1
j_call: TRBJ2-5
cdr3_nt: TGCGCCAGCAGCCCGTTCGGGTTATCGGAGACCCAGTACTTC
cdr3_aa: CASSPFGLSETQYF

d_call: NA
clone_size: many
v_call: TRBV2
j_call: TRBJ2-7
cdr3_nt: TGTGCCAGCAGTACTCAGGGTGGGGGCCACGAGCAGTACTTC
cdr3_aa: CASSTQGGGHEQYF

d_call: TRBD2
clone_size: many
v_call: TRBV11-2
j_call: TRBJ2-1
cdr3_nt: TGTGCCAGCAGCAGTAGCGGGGGGGACACTGAGCAGTTCTTC
cdr3_aa: CASSSSGGDTEQFF

d_call: NA
clone_size: few
v_call: TRBV20-1
j_call: TRBJ1-1
cdr3_nt: TGCAGTGCTGGGGGTACGCGGGCGACTGAAGCTTTCTTT
cdr3_aa: CSAGGTRATEAFF

d_call: NA
clone_size: many
v_call: TRBV15
j_call: TRBJ2-2
cdr3_nt: TGTGCCACCAGGCTTACAGGAACCGGGGAGCTGTTTTTT
cdr3_aa: CATRLTGTGELFF

d_call: TRBD2
clone_size: many
v_call: TRBV19
j_call: TRBJ2-1
cdr3_nt: TGTGCCAGTAGTATCCCGGGACTAGCGGGGCCTGGGCAGTTCTTC
cdr3_aa: CASSIPGLAGPGQFF

d_call: NA
clone_size: many
v_call: TRBV6-1
j_call: TRBJ2-5
cdr3_nt: TGTGCCAGCAGTGAGTTAAAAACAGCCCAAGAGACCCAGTACTTC
cdr3_aa: CASSELKTAQETQYF

d_call: TRBD1
clone_size: once
v_call: TRBV2
j_call: TRBJ2-7
cdr3_nt: TGTGCCAGCTCGGGACAGTACTACGAGCAGTACTTC
cdr3_aa: CASSGQYYEQYF

d_call: NA
clone_size: few
v_call: TRBV20-1
j_call: TRBJ2-6
cdr3_nt: TGCAGTGCTATGCAAGGGAGACCTGGGGCCGACGTCCTGACTTTC
cdr3_aa: CSAMQGRPGADVLTF

d_call: NA
clone_size: many
v_call: TRBV6-1
j_call: TRBJ1-4
cdr3_nt: TGTGCCAGCCGAGCGACGGGGAATAATGAAAAACTGTTTTTT
cdr3_aa: CASRATGNNEKLFF

d_call: TRBD1
clone_size: NA
v_call: TRBV5-1
j_call: TRBJ2-5
cdr3_nt: TGCGCCAGCAGCACCGGGGACAGCTCCCAAGAGACCCAGTACTTC
cdr3_aa: CASSTGDSSQETQYF